The 9 T cell receptor gamma chains below all came from one sample that was sequenced in a study of Vδ1+ human thymocytes. Broader study findings: Thymic TRG and TRD repertoires appeared highly polyclonal, with Gaussian CDR3 length distributions.

RNA was extracted from the cells and then reverse transcribed. CDR3 amplicons came from multiplex PCR with pooled V-gene forward and constant-region reverse primers. TCRdb redid the clone calls on the multiplex PCR reads with CATT. This sample has approximately 40,000 gamma-chain clones, with 20% found just once. For these TCRs, the target antigens are not known. Sample: Vdelta1+ gamma-delta thymocytes from the thymus. Regarding subset: FACS-sorted CD3+ TCRalphabeta- TCRVdelta1+ TCRVdelta2- thymocytes. The receptors here all came from a girl in the first two years of life who had congenital heart surgery.

The table lists this clone with a few counts. A much larger clone lies one base from this, so it may be a read error. V and J are TRGV3 and TRGJ1 or TRGJ2. J gave up 8 bases and V 3 bases, and 4 bases lay outside the gene matches. This CDR3 has 11 amino acids. The germline V gene has CDR1 VTNTFY and CDR2 YDVSTARD (reference sequence). In nucleotides, the CDR3 is TGTGCCACCTGGGACGCGCATAAGAAACTCTTT. As protein: CATWDAHKKLF.

This clone was counted a few times. The chain combines TRGV3 with TRGJ1 or TRGJ2. CDR1 and CDR2 from the germline V gene are VTNTFY and YDVSTARD (reference sequence). The CDR3 loop spans 13 amino acids. V trimming: 6 bases; J trimming: 0 bases; junction bases outside the gene matches: 5. This chain's CDR3 is CATWSANYYKKLF. CDR3 sequence (DNA): TGTGCCACCTGGTCCGCGAATTATTATAAGAAACTCTTT.

The chain is built from TRGV9 and TRGJ1 or TRGJ2. The CDR3 length is 15 residues. Germline V gives CDR1 GITISATS, CDR2 ISYDGTV (reference sequence). The V and J ends lost 0 bases and 5 bases, in that order; junction bases with no gene match: 10. CDR3 DNA: TGTGCCTTGTGGGAGGTGCTGGCAGGTGATTATAAGAAACTCTTT. Amino acid sequence: CALWEVLAGDYKKLF.

The chain employs TRGV9 and TRGJ1 or TRGJ2. This CDR3 contains 13 residues. Germline V gene lookup returns CDR1 GITISATS and CDR2 ISYDGTV (reference sequence). V was pared by 0 bases and J by 9 bases, with 8 bases of the junction left unmatched. In nucleotides, the CDR3 is TGTGCCTTGTGGGAGGTGCGGTTGGGTAAGAAACTCTTT. Encoded protein: CALWEVRLGKKLF.

The chain carries TRGV3 and TRGJ1 or TRGJ2. Germline loops: CDR1 VTNTFY, CDR2 YDVSTARD (reference sequence). The CDR3 covers 13 residues. V was clipped by 1 base and J by 12 bases; unmatched bases: 12. The CDR3 nucleotides are TGTGCCACCTGGGACAGAGGGGGTTGGGGGAAACTCTTT. As protein: CATWDRGGWGKLF.

This clone was observed a few times. The chain couples TRGV2 to TRGJP2. This CDR3 is built from 14 residues. V lost 4 bases, J lost 3 bases, and 5 bases stayed unmatched. Germline V gives CDR1 EGSNGY, CDR2 YDSYNSKV. The CDR3 DNA sequence: TGTGCCACCTGGGAGGGGGGTAGTGATTGGATCAAGACGTTT. The encoded protein is CATWEGGSDWIKTF.

The rearrangement links TRGV9 to TRGJP. V lost 0 bases and J lost 5; bases outside the gene matches: 10. This CDR3 comprises 19 residues. The V gene's germline CDR1 is GITISATS and CDR2 ISYDGTV (reference sequence). The CDR3 region has the DNA TGTGCCTTGTGGGAGGTGCAGGCGGGGGAAGAGTTGGGCAAAAAAATCAAGGTATTT. Translating gives CALWEVQAGEELGKKIKVF.

The rearrangement joins TRGV2 to TRGJ1 or TRGJ2. The CDR3 totals 14 residues. Germline values: CDR1 EGSNGY, CDR2 YDSYNSKV. V dropped 3 bases and J dropped 4; count of bases not matched to a gene: 9. This chain's CDR3 is CATWDLTTYYKKLF. The CDR3 DNA follows: TGTGCCACCTGGGACCTAACGACGTATTATAAGAAACTCTTT.

Turning to this clone: This sample includes further DNA sequences coding for the same CDR3. J is TRGJ1 or TRGJ2 and V is TRGV4. CDR3 length: 12 residues. Trimming cost V 2 bases and J 6 bases; bases outside gene matches: 4. Germline V gene lookup returns CDR1 EGSTGY and CDR2 YDSYTSSV. CDR3 sequence: CATWDVSYKKLF. The CDR3 DNA reads TGTGCCACCTGGGATGTCTCTTATAAGAAACTCTTT.